The sequence of this T cell receptor (beta chain) was determined in a study of T cells in Graves' hyperthyroidism and ophthalmopathy. The germline CDR1 and CDR2 sequences are LNHDA and SQIVND (reference sequence). The CDR3 is 16 residues long. Trimming removed 4 bases at V and 1 base at J, with 11 bases between. The TCR beta CDR3 regions underwent amplification using RNA transcripts as the source. Using the HTBI primer set, a first-round RT-PCR was run on the TCR CDR3. TCRdb processed the multiplex PCR reads anew with MiXCR; each CDR3 protein has one entry. The sample carries 350,000 or so distinct CDR3 sequences, 15% to 20% recorded once.

This chain connects TRBV19 to TRBJ2-6; D is uncertain. The origin of this receptor is a woman aged 40 to 50 with Graves' ophthalmopathy. Sequencing used blood. CDR3 DNA: TGTGCCAGTAGTACAGCCACTTCTTCTGGGGCCAACGTCCTGACTTTC. This codes for CASSTATSSGANVLTF.